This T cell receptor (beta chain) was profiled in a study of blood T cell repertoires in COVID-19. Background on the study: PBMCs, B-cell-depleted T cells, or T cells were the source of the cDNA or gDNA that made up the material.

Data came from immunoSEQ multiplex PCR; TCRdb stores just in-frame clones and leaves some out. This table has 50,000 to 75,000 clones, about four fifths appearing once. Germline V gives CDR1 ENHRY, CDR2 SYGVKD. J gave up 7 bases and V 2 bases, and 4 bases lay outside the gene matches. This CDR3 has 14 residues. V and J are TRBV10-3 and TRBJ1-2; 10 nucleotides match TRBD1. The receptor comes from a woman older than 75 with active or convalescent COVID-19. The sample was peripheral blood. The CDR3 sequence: CAISEQDRGAGYTF. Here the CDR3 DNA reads TGTGCCATCAGTGAGCAGGACAGGGGGGCTGGCTACACCTTC.